These 21 T cell receptor beta chains originate from one sample sequenced in a study of blood T cell repertoires in COVID-19 (dated by TCRdb to 2020 to 2022). The library was built by means of the immunoSEQ multiplex PCR assay. The table was pulled from immuneACCESS by TCRdb, which kept in-frame rearrangements only. Such tables lose some clones; where checked, under half of the loss comes from unresolved V genes, and the rest has no known cause. The sample table shows 92,000 or so clones, and 55% to 75% are seen once. The top ten clonotypes cover approximately 15% of the sample. The sample taken for sequencing was peripheral blood. These TCRs come from a woman of 80 years or more with acute or convalescent COVID-19.

This chain uses TRBV5-5 with TRBJ2-7; D unresolved. Germline-derived CDR1 and CDR2 are SGHKS and YYEKEE (reference sequence). Trimming took off 4 bases at V and 2 bases at J, with 16 bases between the two ends. The CDR3 has 15 amino acids. For the CDR3, the DNA is TGTGCCAGCAGCCCGGTTCCAAGTTTAACCTACGAGCAGTACTTC. This translates into CASSPVPSLTYEQYF.

This rearrangement joins TRBV7-8 to TRBJ1-1, with D maybe TRBD1 (6 bases). CDR1 and CDR2 from the germline V gene are SGHVS and FQNEAQ. V dropped 4 bases and J dropped 0 bases, with 9 bases sitting between them. CDR3 length equals 14 residues. CDR3 region: CASSSGQLNTEAFF. The CDR3 region has the DNA TGTGCCAGCAGCTCCGGACAGTTGAACACTGAAGCTTTCTTT.

The chain links TRBV27 to TRBJ2-3, with D tentatively TRBD1 (5 bases). This CDR3 spans 14 amino acids. Looked up from germline, CDR1 is MNHEY and CDR2 is SMNVEV (reference sequence). Trimming took 5 bases from V and 3 from J, leaving 12 bases between them. This CDR3 is CASSHNQGTDTQYF. In DNA form, the CDR3 reads TGTGCCAGCAGTCACAATCAGGGTACAGATACGCAGTATTTT.

J is TRBJ1-1 and V is TRBV12-3 or TRBV12-4; no firm D call. CDR3 length equals 13 residues. V was cut by 5 bases and J by 1 base, with 8 bases left in between. The CDR3 sequence: CASSVEGNTEAFF. The CDR3 DNA follows: TGTGCCAGCAGTGTGGAGGGGAACACTGAAGCTTTCTTT.

This clone appeared a few times. The V call is TRBV29-1, the J call TRBJ1-1, with a weak D call TRBD1 (5 bases). With 1 base removed from V and 3 bases from J, the gap between germline ends came to 12 bases. CDR3 length equals 14 residues. CDR1 and CDR2 (germline): SQVTM, ANQGSEA. CDR3 coding DNA: TGCAGCGTTGAAGGGCAGGGCCAAGACACTGAAGCTTTCTTT. Translated, it gives CSVEGQGQDTEAFF. The whole variable domain, filled in from reference TRBV29-1 and TRBJ1-1, reads SAVISQKPSRDICQRGTSLTIQCQVDSQVTMMFWYRQQPGQSLTLIATANQGSEATYESGFVIDKFPISRPNLTFSTLTVSNMSPEDSSIYLCSVEGQGQDTEAFFGQGTRLTVV.

This rearrangement joins TRBV28 to TRBJ1-1; 8 nucleotides line up with TRBD1. This CDR3 is 15 amino acids long. The V and J ends lost 4 bases and 5 bases, in that order; junction bases with no gene match: 9. Per the germline V gene, CDR1 is MDHEN and CDR2 is SYDVKM. This chain's CDR3 is CASSSTGQGETEAFF. CDR3 in DNA: TGTGCCAGCAGTTCAACTGGACAGGGAGAGACTGAAGCTTTCTTT.

As to this clone: A much larger clonotype is one base distant, so this may be a read error. The same CDR3 can be traced to other DNA sequences in this sample. CDR3 DNA sequence: TGCGCCAGCAGCTCATCGCGGGGGGGCACAGATACGCAGTATTTT. Its translation: CASSSSRGGTDTQYF. This chain uses TRBV5-1 with TRBJ2-3; 8 positions match TRBD2. This CDR3 is 15 amino acids long. The V and J ends lost 3 bases and 1 base, in that order; junction bases with no gene match: 4. The germline V gene has CDR1 SGHRS and CDR2 YFSETQ.

The gene calls are TRBV6-5 and TRBJ1-4, with TRBD1 identical over 10 bases. The trim removed 7 bases at V and 8 bases at J, leaving 10 bases unmatched. This CDR3 has 15 amino acids. Germline assignment: CDR1 MNHEY and CDR2 SVGAGI. The CDR3 nucleotides read TGTGCCAGCACCCGGGACAGGGGCTCCCGAGAAAAACTGTTTTTT. This gives the protein CASTRDRGSREKLFF.

This clone came up once. J is TRBJ1-3 and V is TRBV18; no clear D gene. Germline V gene data show CDR1 as KGHSH and CDR2 as LQKENI. This CDR3 region has 16 residues. Deletions cut 4 bases from V and 4 bases from J, with 17 bases between. The CDR3 loop reads CASSQDRPGSGNTIYF. The CDR3 DNA follows: TGTGCCAGCTCACAAGACCGCCCGGGGTCCGGAAACACCATATATTTT.

CDR3 nucleotide sequence: TGCAGCGTTGAACGGCGGGCCTCCCAAGAGACCCAGTACTTC. Translated: CSVERRASQETQYF. The V gene is TRBV29-1, the J gene TRBJ2-5, with D maybe TRBD2 (5 bases). This CDR3 region has 14 residues. Germline V gene data show CDR1 as SQVTM and CDR2 as ANQGSEA. The V end was cut by 2 bases, the J end by 1 base, with 11 bases between. Combining the CDR3 with reference TRBV29-1 and TRBJ2-5 gives the whole variable domain SAVISQKPSRDICQRGTSLTIQCQVDSQVTMMFWYRQQPGQSLTLIATANQGSEATYESGFVIDKFPISRPNLTFSTLTVSNMSPEDSSIYLCSVERRASQETQYFGPGTRLLVL.

This clone occurred once. The CDR3 loop reads CASRSRQGMETQYF. The CDR3 DNA reads TGTGCCAGCAGGTCCCGACAGGGAATGGAGACCCAGTACTTC. The chain has TRBV27 and TRBJ2-5; 7 bases are a match to TRBD1. The CDR3 runs to 14 residues. CDR1 and CDR2 from the germline V gene are MNHEY and SMNVEV (reference sequence). V lost 6 bases to trimming and J lost 5 bases; unmatched junction nucleotides: 9.

The V and J genes are TRBV7-8 and TRBJ1-6; D remains unclear. Trimming shortened V by 5 bases and J by 3 bases, and 14 bases separated the two germline ends. Germline CDR1 SGHVS, CDR2 FQNEAQ. This CDR3 contains 16 residues. In DNA form, the CDR3 reads TGTGCCAGCAGCCCCCCCGCTGGGAGCTATAATTCACCCCTCCACTTT. It codes for CASSPPAGSYNSPLHF. Drawing the rest from reference TRBV7-8 and TRBJ1-6, the complete variable domain is GAGVSQSPRYKVAKRGQDVALRCDPISGHVSLFWYQQALGQGPEFLTYFQNEAQLDKSGLPSDRFFAERPEGSVSTLKIQRTQQEDSAVYLCASSPPAGSYNSPLHFGNGTRLTVT.

The V call is TRBV12-5, the J call TRBJ1-5, with TRBD1 matching 10 bases. Germline trimming cut 5 bases from V and 7 bases from J; bases unmatched to any gene: 2. The CDR3 length is 13 residues. CDR1 and CDR2 (germline): LGHNT, FRNRAP. CDR3: CASGRDRGQPQHF. CDR3 nucleotide sequence: TGTGCTAGTGGTCGGGACAGGGGACAGCCCCAGCATTTT. Full variable domain (remainder filled in from reference TRBV12-5 and TRBJ1-5): DARVTQTPRHKVTEMGQEVTMRCQPILGHNTVFWYRQTMMQGLELLAYFRNRAPLDDSGMPKDRFSAEMPDATLATLKIQPSEPRDSAVYFCASGRDRGQPQHFGDGTRLSIL.

This chain uses TRBV20-1 with TRBJ1-1; the D is unclear. CDR3 length: 14 amino acids. V was cut by 6 bases and J by 6 bases, with 20 bases left in between. Germline V lookup: CDR1 DFQATT, CDR2 SNEGSKA (reference sequence). CDR3 sequence reads: CSASTGILAAEAFF. DNA for the CDR3: TGCAGTGCAAGTACCGGGATACTCGCCGCTGAAGCTTTCTTT.

Worth noting for this clone: In the same sample, other DNA sequences code for this CDR3. The CDR3 protein is CASSEYERETQYF. For the CDR3, the DNA is TGTGCCAGCAGTGAATACGAGCGAGAGACCCAGTACTTC. The V and J genes are TRBV2 and TRBJ2-5; no firm D call. Germline-derived CDR1 and CDR2 are SNHLY and FYNNEI. Trimming removed 2 bases from V and 4 bases from J, with 8 bases in between. The CDR3 is 13 amino acids.

This clone was found a few times. This sequence joins TRBV30 and TRBJ2-7, with a possible D match to TRBD2 (7 bases). V was shortened by 1 base and J by 3 bases, with 16 bases between the two germline ends. Germline V gene lookup returns CDR1 GTSNPN and CDR2 SVGIG (reference sequence). This CDR3 spans 15 amino acids. CDR3 protein: CAWSAIIGGLYEQYF. CDR3 sequence (DNA): TGTGCCTGGAGTGCGATTATCGGGGGGCTCTACGAGCAGTACTTC.

The rearrangement uses TRBV19 and TRBJ1-2, with 8 bases that match TRBD1. The CDR3 spans 13 residues. Germline trimming cut 7 bases from V and 4 bases from J; bases unmatched to any gene: 5. Germline-derived CDR1 and CDR2 are LNHDA and SQIVND (reference sequence). CDR3 sequence (DNA): TGTGCCAGTACAACAGGGGGTGCCTATGGCTACACCTTC. This gives the protein CASTTGGAYGYTF.

This clone was seen ten or more times. The V call is TRBV7-2, the J call TRBJ2-7, with D possibly TRBD2 on 6 matching bases. CDR1 and CDR2 from the germline V gene are SGHTA and FQGNSA. This CDR3 comprises 14 residues. With 0 bases removed from V and 2 bases from J, the gap between germline ends came to 8 bases. DNA for the CDR3: TGTGCCAGCAGCTTAGCGGGGGGAGCCTACGAGCAGTACTTC. This sequence encodes CASSLAGGAYEQYF.

The chain uses TRBV6-4 and TRBJ2-2; TRBD1 is a possible D gene (5 bases). V shed 6 bases and J shed 1 base, with 12 bases lying between them. The CDR3 covers 15 residues. The germline V gene encodes CDR1 MRHNA and CDR2 SNTAGT. CDR3 nucleotide sequence: TGTGCCAGCAGAGGACATGCCATGAACACCGGGGAGCTGTTTTTT. As protein: CASRGHAMNTGELFF.

V and J are TRBV7-2 and TRBJ1-5, with D uncertain. The V end was cut by 4 bases, the J end by 1 base, with 11 bases between. Looked up from germline, CDR1 is SGHTA and CDR2 is FQGNSA. The CDR3 totals 15 residues. The CDR3 sequence is CASSSIPGSNQPQHF. In nucleotides, the CDR3 is TGTGCCAGCAGCTCAATTCCAGGAAGCAATCAGCCCCAGCATTTT.

The rearrangement uses TRBV19 and TRBJ1-5, with 10 positions matching TRBD1. The CDR3 loop spans 17 amino acids. The germline V gene has CDR1 LNHDA and CDR2 SQIVND (reference sequence). With V trimmed by 1 base and J by 2 bases, 5 bases remained unmatched. CDR3 protein: CASSIGWTGGGNQPQHF. The DNA for the CDR3 is TGTGCCAGTAGTATAGGGTGGACAGGGGGGGGCAATCAGCCCCAGCATTTT.